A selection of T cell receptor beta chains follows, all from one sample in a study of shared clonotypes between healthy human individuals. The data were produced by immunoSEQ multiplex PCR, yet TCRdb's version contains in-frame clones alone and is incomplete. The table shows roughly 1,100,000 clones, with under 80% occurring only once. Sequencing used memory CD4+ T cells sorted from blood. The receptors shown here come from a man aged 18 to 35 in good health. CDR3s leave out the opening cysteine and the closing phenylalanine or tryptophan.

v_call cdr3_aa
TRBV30 AWPVSGTSGYEQY
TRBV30 AWSEWAGYGYT
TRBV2 AGKGQSNQPQH
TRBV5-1 ASSPGLAGGHSNEQF
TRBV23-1 ASRSSGNTEAF
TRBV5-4 ASSFRTVNYGYT
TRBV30 AWSETGLWGGYT
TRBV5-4 ASRDQLGSYEQY
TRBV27 ARGGGREETQY
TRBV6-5 ASSYDAGTGTGYT